This T cell receptor (beta chain) was profiled in a study of neoadjuvant anti-PD-1 for oral cavity cancer. Study context: Patients without progression received a fourth nivolumab dose around day 43, then surgical resection on days 50-56.

About this clone: Its antigen is undetermined.

Germline V lookup: CDR1 MNHEY, CDR2 SMNVEV (reference sequence). The ends lost 3 bases at V and 2 bases at J; junction bases unmatched: 8. This CDR3 is 18 amino acids long. TCRdb keeps only in-frame clones here, not all; method: immunoSEQ multiplex PCR. The sample includes fewer than 90,000 clones, approximately 81% of them seen just once. Findings of the study overall: After neoadjuvant nivolumab, PBMC T cell clonality was significantly higher in non-responders than responders.

Time point indicated: after neoadjuvant nivolumab, at surgical resection. The chain carries TRBV27 and TRBJ2-7; 15 bases fit TRBD2. This clonotype originated in a person between 40 and 85 years old with oral cavity squamous cell carcinoma. Source: PBMCs, taken after nivolumab (anti-PD-1) treatment. The CDR3 sequence: CASSLGGTSGRPPYEQYF. For the CDR3, the DNA is TGTGCCAGCAGTTTGGGGGGGACTAGCGGGAGGCCCCCCTACGAGCAGTACTTC.